The 8 T cell receptor beta chains below all came from one sample that was sequenced in a study of T cell repertoires in cytomegalovirus infection. TCRdb reanalysed the reads using MiXCR and keeps one entry per CDR3 protein. The data contain roughly 70,000 distinct CDR3 sequences, more than 20% of them singletons. For these TCRs, the target antigens are not known. The material sequenced was CD8+ T cells from cultured PBMCs, taken from culture after CMV antigen stimulation. The receptors were gathered from a human donor in good health (CMV status not recorded). Some clones in this sample may be carry-over from other donors' samples.

This clonotype has more than one count but fewer than ten. The chain uses TRBV10-2 and TRBJ2-2; possibly TRBD2 for D (5 bases). The CDR3 contains 16 residues. The germline V gene has CDR1 WSHSY and CDR2 SAAADI. The V and J ends lost 2 bases and 4 bases respectively, with 14 bases between them. CDR3 nucleotide sequence: TGCGCCAGCAGTGAGCTCGAGGGTTCGGGCACCGGGGAGCTGTTTTTT. As protein: CASSELEGSGTGELFF.

The chain's CDR3 is CASSPGSELAKNIQYF. The DNA of the CDR3 is TGTGCCAGCTCTCCAGGGTCAGAACTAGCCAAAAACATTCAGTACTTC. The chain joins TRBV27 to TRBJ2-4; a weak D match, TRBD1 (5 bases). Germline CDR1 reads MNHEY; CDR2 reads SMNVEV (reference sequence). This CDR3 region has 16 residues. The ends were cut back, 8 bases at V and 0 bases at J, with 17 bases in the middle.

V usage is TRBV15 and J usage is TRBJ2-3; the D gene is possibly TRBD2 (6 bases). V lost 8 bases and J lost 2, with 14 bases in between. Germline V gene sequence: CDR1 LNHNV, CDR2 YYDKDF (reference sequence). This CDR3 spans 14 amino acids. CDR3 loop: CATGPGGDTDTQYF. CDR3 bases: TGTGCCACCGGTCCCGGCGGGGACACAGATACGCAGTATTTT.

The chain links TRBV28 to TRBJ2-2; possibly TRBD1 for D (6 bases). Deletions cut 6 bases from V and 4 bases from J, with 21 bases between. From germline, CDR1 is MDHEN and CDR2 SYDVKM. The CDR3 totals 17 residues. CDR3 amino acids: CASSPSPAGVFTGELFF. In nucleotides, the CDR3 is TGTGCCAGCAGCCCCTCCCCGGCAGGGGTGTTCACCGGGGAGCTGTTTTTT.

The chain combines TRBV4-2 with TRBJ1-1; no reliable D call. Germline lookup yields CDR1 LGHNA and CDR2 YNFKEQ. The germline V and J ends were trimmed by 0 bases and 0 bases, with 8 bases remaining between them. CDR3 length: 15 residues. The CDR3 loop reads CASSQEARMNTEAFF. CDR3 coding DNA: TGTGCCAGCAGCCAAGAGGCCAGAATGAACACTGAAGCTTTCTTT.

The CDR3 here is CAISPGQGYYEQYF. CDR3 nucleotide sequence: TGTGCCATCAGCCCCGGACAGGGTTACTACGAGCAGTACTTC. The chain links TRBV10-3 to TRBJ2-7; the match to TRBD1 covers 8 bases. Germline assignment: CDR1 ENHRY and CDR2 SYGVKD. V shed 6 bases and J 3 bases; nucleotides not matched to a gene: 7. The CDR3 loop spans 14 amino acids.

CDR3 amino acids: CASSHPGLTGGLYNEQFF. The CDR3 bases are TGTGCCAGCAGCCACCCCGGGTTGACAGGGGGACTATACAATGAGCAGTTCTTC. This rearrangement joins TRBV12-3 or TRBV12-4 to TRBJ2-1, with TRBD1 matching over 9 bases. This CDR3 is built from 18 residues. The junction had 16 bases not matched to a gene; V was cut back by 6 bases and J by 4 bases.

This chain connects TRBV4-1 to TRBJ1-1, with D uncertain. The V and J ends lost 1 base and 3 bases respectively, with 3 bases between them. Germline V lookup: CDR1 MGHRA, CDR2 YSYEKL. This CDR3 contains 12 residues. The CDR3 loop is CASSQGYTEAFF. CDR3 in DNA: TGCGCCAGCAGCCAAGGGTACACTGAAGCTTTCTTT.